This TCR beta chain originates from a study of shared T cell receptors in the human thymus. Trimming took 3 bases from V and 7 from J, leaving 16 bases between them. This CDR3 has 14 residues. The germline V gene encodes CDR1 MDHEN and CDR2 SYDVKM. Measured with immunoSEQ multiplex PCR; TCRdb has only the in-frame clones, and not every one. The sample has about 660,000 clones; around nine tenths are singletons. The data were also submitted as part of a second study, on human thymus T cells. From that study: Seemingly biased V and J gene usage marked thymic and blood repertoires.

This sequence joins TRBV28 and TRBJ2-7; no clear D. The sequenced sample consisted of thymocytes. The TCR was taken from a boy younger than two with a congenital heart defect. CDR3 region: CASSFVAAPSEQYF. The CDR3 DNA follows: TGTGCCAGCAGTTTCGTGGCGGCTCCCTCAGAGCAGTACTTC. The variable domain in full, with the rest retrieved from reference TRBV28 and TRBJ2-7, is DVKVTQSSRYLVKRTGEKVFLECVQDMDHENMFWYRQDPGLGLRLIYFSYDVKMKEKGDIPEGYSVSREKKERFSLILESASTNQTSMYLCASSFVAAPSEQYFGPGTRLTVT.